This T cell receptor (beta chain) was captured in a study of blood T cell repertoires in COVID-19. Repertoires were generated with immunoSEQ multiplex PCR, while TCRdb's copy carries only in-frame clones and drops some. The repertoire holds about 130,000 clones, with over 75% as singletons. Trimming took 0 bases from V and 3 from J, leaving 8 bases between them. CDR1 is LGHNA, CDR2 YSLEER, per germline. The CDR3 extends over 14 amino acids. The chain joins TRBV4-3 to TRBJ1-1, with unresolved D. Sequencing input: peripheral blood. The TCR originated in a woman older than 75 with acute or convalescent COVID-19. The CDR3 here is CASSQDRRDTEAFF. CDR3 sequence (DNA): TGCGCCAGCAGCCAAGATCGGAGGGACACTGAAGCTTTCTTT.